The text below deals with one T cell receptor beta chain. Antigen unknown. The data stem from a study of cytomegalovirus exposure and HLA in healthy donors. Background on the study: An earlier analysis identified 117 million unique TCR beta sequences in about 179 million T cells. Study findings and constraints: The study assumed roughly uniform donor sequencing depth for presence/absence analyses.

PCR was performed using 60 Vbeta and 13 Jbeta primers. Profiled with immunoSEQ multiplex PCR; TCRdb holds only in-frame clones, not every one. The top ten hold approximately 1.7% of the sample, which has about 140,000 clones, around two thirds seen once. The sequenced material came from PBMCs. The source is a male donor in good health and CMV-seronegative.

CDR3 nucleotides: TGTGCCTGGAGTGTAAACAGGGACGCTTTCTTT. This sequence encodes CAWSVNRDAFF. The J gene is TRBJ1-1, the V gene TRBV30, with D perhaps matching TRBD1 (6 bases). This CDR3 region has 11 residues. The V and J ends lost 0 bases and 11 bases respectively, with 10 bases between them. Looked up from germline, CDR1 is GTSNPN and CDR2 is SVGIG (reference sequence).